These T cell receptor beta chains were read from a single sample in a study of blood T cells in healthy people across ages. From the 5' RACE reads, TCRdb called clonotypes with MiXCR, one entry per CDR3 protein. The sample consists of around 1,700,000 distinct CDR3 sequences, roughly 27% of them appearing once. The sample consisted of blood. Receptors were obtained from a woman aged 25 to 39 in good health. CDR3s leave out the opening cysteine and the closing phenylalanine or tryptophan.

v_gene	j_gene	CDR3aa
TRBV29-1	TRBJ1-2	SVEDREGPTRVYGYT
TRBV7-2	TRBJ2-7	ASSVPQRGRYEQY
TRBV19	TRBJ2-7	ASSPQLTPYEQY
TRBV6-2/TRBV6-3	TRBJ1-5	ASSYQTGTGVWPQH
TRBV4-1	TRBJ2-7	ASSQGDTGLYYEQY
TRBV11-2	TRBJ2-7	ASSLGLAGEFSEQY
TRBV19	TRBJ1-2	ASSSLGSGTAGFNYGYT
TRBV2	TRBJ1-5	ASSGGQNNQPQH
TRBV5-1	TRBJ1-1	ANSLVDLNTEAF
TRBV2	TRBJ1-5	ASRRTENSNQPQH
TRBV29-1	TRBJ2-5	SVVLAGGQETQY
TRBV5-6	TRBJ2-1	ASNPGETYNEQF
TRBV5-1	TRBJ2-7	ASSSHPRTPTSYEQY
TRBV11-2	TRBJ2-7	ASSAGIAGGFSYEQY
TRBV5-1	TRBJ2-7	ASSLGPEGYYEQY
TRBV7-2	TRBJ2-5	ASRRQGVSETQY
TRBV21-1	TRBJ2-5	ASRLGDIGQEETQY
TRBV7-2	TRBJ2-7	ASSSGIGQGDYEQY
TRBV5-6	TRBJ2-3	ASSQTGVTDTQY
TRBV6-2/TRBV6-3	TRBJ2-4	ASSCGPTGVSIAKNIQY
TRBV15	TRBJ2-7	ATSRDASSGLRSYEQY
TRBV20-1	TRBJ1-5	SARVSPATSNQPQH
TRBV5-1	TRBJ1-2	ASSYLWRDYYT
TRBV4-3	NA	AGSQGRSRGEQF
TRBV12-3/TRBV12-4	TRBJ1-1	ASSLGDRELTDAF
TRBV7-3	TRBJ1-1	ASSQQGMRTEAF
TRBV5-6	TRBJ2-1	ASSLRGISSYNEQF
TRBV12-3/TRBV12-4	TRBJ2-3	ASRQDRDGGDTQY
TRBV5-6	TRBJ2-3	ASSATSGASDSTDTQY
TRBV5-6	TRBJ2-3	ASSQIVTPDTQY